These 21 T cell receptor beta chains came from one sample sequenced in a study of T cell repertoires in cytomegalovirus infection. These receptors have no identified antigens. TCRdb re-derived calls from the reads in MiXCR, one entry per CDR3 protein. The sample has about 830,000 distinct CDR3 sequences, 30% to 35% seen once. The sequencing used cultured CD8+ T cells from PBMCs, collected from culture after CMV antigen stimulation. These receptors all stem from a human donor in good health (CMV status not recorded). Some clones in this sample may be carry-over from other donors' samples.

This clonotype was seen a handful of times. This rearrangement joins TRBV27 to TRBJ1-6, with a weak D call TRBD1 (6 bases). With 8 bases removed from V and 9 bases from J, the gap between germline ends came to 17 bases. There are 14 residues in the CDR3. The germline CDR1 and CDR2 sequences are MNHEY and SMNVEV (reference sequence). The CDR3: CASQKRGGGSPLHF. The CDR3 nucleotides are TGTGCCAGCCAAAAGAGGGGAGGGGGTTCACCCCTCCACTTT.

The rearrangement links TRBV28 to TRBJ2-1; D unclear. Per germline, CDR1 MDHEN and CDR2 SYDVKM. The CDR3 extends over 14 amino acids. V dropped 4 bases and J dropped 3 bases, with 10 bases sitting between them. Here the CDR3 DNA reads TGTGCCAGCAGTTCCGGGCGCTTCTACAATGAGCAGTTCTTC. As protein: CASSSGRFYNEQFF.

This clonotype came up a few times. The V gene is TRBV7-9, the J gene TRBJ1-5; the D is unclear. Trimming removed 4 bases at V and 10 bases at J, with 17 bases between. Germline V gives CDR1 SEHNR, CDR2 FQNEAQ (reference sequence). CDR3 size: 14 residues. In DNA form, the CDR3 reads TGTGCCAGCAGCTCACAGACTACTCCTCATCCCCAGCATTTT. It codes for CASSSQTTPHPQHF.

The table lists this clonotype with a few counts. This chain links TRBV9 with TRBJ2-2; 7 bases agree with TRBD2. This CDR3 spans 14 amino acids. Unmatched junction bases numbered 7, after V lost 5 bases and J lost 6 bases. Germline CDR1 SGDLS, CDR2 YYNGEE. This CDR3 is CASSEGGGSGELFF. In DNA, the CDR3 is TGTGCCAGCAGTGAAGGCGGGGGATCCGGGGAGCTGTTTTTT.

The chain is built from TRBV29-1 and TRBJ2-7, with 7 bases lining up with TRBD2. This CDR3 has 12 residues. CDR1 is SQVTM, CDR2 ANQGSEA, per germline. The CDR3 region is CTGEGPNYEQYF. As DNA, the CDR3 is TGCACCGGGGAGGGACCGAACTACGAGCAGTACTTC.

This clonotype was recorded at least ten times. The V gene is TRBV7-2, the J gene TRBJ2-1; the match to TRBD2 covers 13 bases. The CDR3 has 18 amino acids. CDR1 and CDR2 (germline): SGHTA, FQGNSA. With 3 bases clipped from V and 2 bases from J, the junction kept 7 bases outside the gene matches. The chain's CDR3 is CASSLRLAGGPAYNEQFF. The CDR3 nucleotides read TGTGCCAGCAGCTTGCGACTAGCGGGGGGTCCCGCCTACAATGAGCAGTTCTTC.

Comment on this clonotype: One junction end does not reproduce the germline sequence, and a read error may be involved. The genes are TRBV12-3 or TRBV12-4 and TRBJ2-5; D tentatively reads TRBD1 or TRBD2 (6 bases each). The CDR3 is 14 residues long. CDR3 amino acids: CVSQEGGRAKTQYF. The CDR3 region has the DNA TGTGTCAGCCAGGAGGGGGGCCGGGCCAAGACCCAGTACTTC.

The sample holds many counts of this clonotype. CDR3 residues: CASRRGNYGYTF. For the CDR3, the DNA is TGTGCCAGTAGGCGGGGGAACTATGGCTACACCTTC. The rearrangement uses TRBV7-8 and TRBJ1-2; the D gene is possibly TRBD1 (5 bases). CDR1 SGHVS and CDR2 FQNEAQ come from the germline V gene. The CDR3 has 12 amino acids. Deletions cut 9 bases from V and 2 bases from J, with 10 bases between.

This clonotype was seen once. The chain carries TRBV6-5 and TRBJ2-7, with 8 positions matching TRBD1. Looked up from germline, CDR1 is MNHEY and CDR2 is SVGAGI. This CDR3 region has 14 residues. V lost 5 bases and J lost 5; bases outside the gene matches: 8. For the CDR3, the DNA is TGTGCCAGCAGTCCCGACAGGGGAGGCGACGAGCAGTACTTC. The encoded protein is CASSPDRGGDEQYF.

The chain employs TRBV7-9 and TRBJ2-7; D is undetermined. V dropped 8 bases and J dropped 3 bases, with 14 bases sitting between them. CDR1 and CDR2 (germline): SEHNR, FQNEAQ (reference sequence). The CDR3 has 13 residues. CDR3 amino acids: CASRPRQSYEQYF. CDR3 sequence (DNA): TGTGCCAGCCGCCCCAGGCAGAGCTACGAGCAGTACTTC.

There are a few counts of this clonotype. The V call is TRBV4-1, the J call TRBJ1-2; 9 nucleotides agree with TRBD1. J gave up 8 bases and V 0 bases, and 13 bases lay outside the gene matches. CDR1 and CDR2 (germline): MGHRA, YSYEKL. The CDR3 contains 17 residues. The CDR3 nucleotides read TGCGCCAGCAGCCAAGAAGGCGCCGGGACAGGGCTTTGGGGCTACACCTTC. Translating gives CASSQEGAGTGLWGYTF.

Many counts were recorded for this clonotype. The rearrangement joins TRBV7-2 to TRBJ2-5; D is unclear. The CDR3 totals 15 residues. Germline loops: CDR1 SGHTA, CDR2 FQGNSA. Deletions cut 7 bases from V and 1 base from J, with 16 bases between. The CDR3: CASTLHGGFQETQYF. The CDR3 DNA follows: TGTGCCAGCACCCTTCACGGTGGCTTCCAAGAGACCCAGTACTTC.

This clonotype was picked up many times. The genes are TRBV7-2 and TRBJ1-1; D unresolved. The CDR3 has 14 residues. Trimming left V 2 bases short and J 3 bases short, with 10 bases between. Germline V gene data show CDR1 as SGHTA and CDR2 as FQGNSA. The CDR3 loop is CASSLRRTDTEAFF. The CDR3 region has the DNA TGTGCCAGCAGCTTACGGCGTACTGACACTGAAGCTTTCTTT.

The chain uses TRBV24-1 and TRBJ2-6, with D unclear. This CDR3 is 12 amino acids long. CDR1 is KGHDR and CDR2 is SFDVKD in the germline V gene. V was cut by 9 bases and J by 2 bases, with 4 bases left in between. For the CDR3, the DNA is TGTGCCACCTCGGCTGGGGCCAACGTCCTGACTTTC. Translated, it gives CATSAGANVLTF.

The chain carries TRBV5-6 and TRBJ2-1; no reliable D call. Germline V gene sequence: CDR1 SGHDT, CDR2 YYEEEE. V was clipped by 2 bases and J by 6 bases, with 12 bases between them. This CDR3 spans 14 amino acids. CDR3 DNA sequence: TGTGCCAGCAGCTTAACAGTGCTGGCCAATGAGCAGTTCTTC. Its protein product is CASSLTVLANEQFF.

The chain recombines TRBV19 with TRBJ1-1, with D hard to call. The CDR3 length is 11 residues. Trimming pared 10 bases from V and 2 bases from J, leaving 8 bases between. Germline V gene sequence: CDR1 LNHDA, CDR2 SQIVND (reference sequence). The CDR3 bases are TGTGCCACCGGACCAAACACTGAAGCTTTCTTT. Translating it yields CATGPNTEAFF.

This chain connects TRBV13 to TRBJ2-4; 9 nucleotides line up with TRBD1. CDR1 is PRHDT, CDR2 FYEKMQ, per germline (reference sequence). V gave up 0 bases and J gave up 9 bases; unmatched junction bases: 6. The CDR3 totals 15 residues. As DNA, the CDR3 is TGTGCCAGCAGCTTAGGCCGGGACAGGGTCCCCATTCAGTACTTC. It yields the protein CASSLGRDRVPIQYF.

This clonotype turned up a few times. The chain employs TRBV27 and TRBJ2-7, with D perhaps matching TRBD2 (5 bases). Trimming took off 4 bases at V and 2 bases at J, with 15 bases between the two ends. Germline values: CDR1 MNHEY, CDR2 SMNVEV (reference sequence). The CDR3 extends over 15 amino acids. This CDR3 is CASSWRSRLPYEQYF. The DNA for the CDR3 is TGTGCCAGCAGTTGGAGGTCGAGATTACCCTACGAGCAGTACTTC.

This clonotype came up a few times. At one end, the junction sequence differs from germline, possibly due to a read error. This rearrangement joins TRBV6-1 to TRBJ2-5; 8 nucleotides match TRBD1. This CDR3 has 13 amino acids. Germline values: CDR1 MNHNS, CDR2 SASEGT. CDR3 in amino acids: CASGEQGEETQYF. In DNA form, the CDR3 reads TGTGCCAGCGGTGAACAGGGGGAGGAGACCCAGTACTTC.

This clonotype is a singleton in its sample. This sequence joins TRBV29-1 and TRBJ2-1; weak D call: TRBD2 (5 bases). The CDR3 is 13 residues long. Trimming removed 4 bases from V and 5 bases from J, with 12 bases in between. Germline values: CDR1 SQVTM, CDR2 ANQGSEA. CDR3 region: CSVVKLGDNEQFF. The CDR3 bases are TGCAGCGTTGTAAAGCTCGGGGACAATGAGCAGTTCTTC.

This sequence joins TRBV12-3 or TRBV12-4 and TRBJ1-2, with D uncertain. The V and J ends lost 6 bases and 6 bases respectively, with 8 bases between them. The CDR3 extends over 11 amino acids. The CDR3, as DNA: TGTGCCAGCAGCAACACTAATGGCTACACCTTC. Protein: CASSNTNGYTF.